This entry is about one T cell receptor beta chain. The data derive from a study of blood T cell repertoires in COVID-19. Study summary: Samples representing acute and convalescent COVID-19 were sourced from the United States, Italy and Spain. The cDNA or gDNA used as material had been derived from T cells, B-cell-depleted T cells, or PBMCs.

The method was immunoSEQ multiplex PCR; TCRdb's version includes in-frame clones alone and lacks a portion of them. The sample lists 150,000 to 200,000 clones, around 85% seen once, with over 9.5% in the top ten. Seattle patient enrollment occurred during active infection, with longitudinal follow-up thereafter. Germline CDR1 and CDR2: SNHLY and FYNNEI. V gave up 3 bases and J gave up 3 bases, with 12 bases separating them. This CDR3 contains 15 residues. The chain combines TRBV2 with TRBJ2-1; maybe TRBD2 (7 bases). The source material was peripheral blood. This clonotype originated in a woman aged 60-70 years with COVID-19, enrolled during active disease. The CDR3 loop is CASSDLGGGYNEQFF. The DNA of the CDR3 is TGTGCCAGCAGTGACTTGGGAGGGGGCTACAATGAGCAGTTCTTC.